This entry is about one T cell receptor (beta chain). Its specificity is not known. Germline CDR1 LNHDA, CDR2 SQIVND (reference sequence). J gave up 0 bases and V 4 bases, and 6 bases lay outside the gene matches. The CDR3 is 16 amino acids. TCRdb independently ran MiXCR on the 5' RACE reads; one entry per CDR3 protein. The sample contains roughly 300,000 distinct CDR3 sequences, 7% to 10% of which appear only once. This entry belongs to a study of T cells after yellow fever vaccination. Notes on the study in general: Peaking on day 5 versus 15, the secondary response was faster but weaker. Although most clonotypes did not, a small share appeared in both CD4 and CD8 compartments.

The sample was PBMCs, taken 45 days after the first yellow fever vaccination. The rearrangement uses TRBV19 and TRBJ2-3; 8 bases align to TRBD2. The clonotype originates from a man aged 18 to 30 who received the YFV17D yellow fever vaccine. The DNA of the CDR3 is TGTGCCAGTAGTACCGCCTTAGCGGGGAGCACAGATACGCAGTATTTT. Protein sequence: CASSTALAGSTDTQYF. The full variable domain, completed using reference TRBV19 and TRBJ2-3, is DGGITQSPKYLFRKEGQNVTLSCEQNLNHDAMYWYRQDPGQGLRLIYYSQIVNDFQKGDIAEGYSVSREKKESFPLTVTSAQKNPTAFYLCASSTALAGSTDTQYFGPGTRLTVL.